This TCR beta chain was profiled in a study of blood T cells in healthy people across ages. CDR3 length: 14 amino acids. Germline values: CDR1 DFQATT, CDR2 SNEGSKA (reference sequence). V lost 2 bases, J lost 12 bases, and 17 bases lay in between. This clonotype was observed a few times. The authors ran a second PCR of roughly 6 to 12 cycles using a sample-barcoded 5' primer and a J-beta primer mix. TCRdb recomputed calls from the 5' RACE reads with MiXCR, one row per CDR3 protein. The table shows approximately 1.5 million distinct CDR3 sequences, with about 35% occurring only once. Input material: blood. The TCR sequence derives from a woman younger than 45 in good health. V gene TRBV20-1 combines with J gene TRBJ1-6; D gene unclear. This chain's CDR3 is CSARSGLASQPLHF. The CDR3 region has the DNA TGCAGTGCTAGATCCGGACTTGCGAGTCAACCCCTCCACTTT.